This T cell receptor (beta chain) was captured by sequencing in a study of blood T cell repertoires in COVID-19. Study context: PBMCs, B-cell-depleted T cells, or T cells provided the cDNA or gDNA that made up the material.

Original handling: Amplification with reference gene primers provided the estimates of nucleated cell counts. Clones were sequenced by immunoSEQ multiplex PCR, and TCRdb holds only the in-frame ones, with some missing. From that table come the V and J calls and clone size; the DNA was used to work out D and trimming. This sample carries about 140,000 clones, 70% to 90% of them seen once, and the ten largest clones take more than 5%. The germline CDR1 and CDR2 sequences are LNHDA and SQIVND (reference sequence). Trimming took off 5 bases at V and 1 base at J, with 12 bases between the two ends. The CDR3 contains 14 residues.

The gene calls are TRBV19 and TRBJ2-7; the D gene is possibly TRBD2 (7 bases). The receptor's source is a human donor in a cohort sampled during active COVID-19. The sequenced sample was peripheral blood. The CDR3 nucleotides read TGTGCCAGTAGTTGGGGGGGCGCGTCCTACGAGCAGTACTTC. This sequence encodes CASSWGGASYEQYF.